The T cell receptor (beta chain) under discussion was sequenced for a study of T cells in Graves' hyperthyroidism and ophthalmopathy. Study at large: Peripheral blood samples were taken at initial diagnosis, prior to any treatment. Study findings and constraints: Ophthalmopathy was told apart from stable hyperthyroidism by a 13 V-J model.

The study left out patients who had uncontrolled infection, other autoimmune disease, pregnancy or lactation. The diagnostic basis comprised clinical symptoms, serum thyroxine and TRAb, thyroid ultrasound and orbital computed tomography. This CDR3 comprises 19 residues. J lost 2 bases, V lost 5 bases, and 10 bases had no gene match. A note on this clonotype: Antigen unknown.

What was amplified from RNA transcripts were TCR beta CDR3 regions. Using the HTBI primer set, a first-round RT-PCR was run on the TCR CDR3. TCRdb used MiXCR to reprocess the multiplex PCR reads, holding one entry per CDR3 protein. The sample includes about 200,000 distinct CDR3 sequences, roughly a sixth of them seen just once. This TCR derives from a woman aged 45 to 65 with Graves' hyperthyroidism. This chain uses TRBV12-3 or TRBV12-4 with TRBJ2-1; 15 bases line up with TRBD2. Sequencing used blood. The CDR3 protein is CASSDEGTSGRSPYNEQFF. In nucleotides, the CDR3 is TGTGCCAGCAGTGACGAAGGGACTAGCGGGAGGAGTCCCTACAATGAGCAGTTCTTC.